This entry describes one T cell receptor beta chain. Indicated treatment: preoperative locoregional IRX-2 cytokine immunotherapy. Patients received preoperative, locoregional IRX-2 cytokine immunotherapy in a phase Ib study. These data originate in a study of preoperative IRX-2 immunotherapy in early breast cancer. Sequenced by immunoSEQ multiplex PCR; TCRdb stores in-frame clones only, minus some. This sample has more than 20,000 clones, with approximately 80% found just once. This clonotype was sampled from a human donor with breast cancer. The sequences come from lymph node tissue, collected after IRX-2 immunotherapy.

The DNA of the CDR3 is TGTGCCAGCTCACTAGGACAGGGTACGAGGGAGCAGTACGTC. Its protein product is CASSLGQGTREQYV. The V and J genes are TRBV18 and TRBJ2-7; TRBD1 aligns across 8 bases. V trimming: 4 bases; J trimming: 7 bases; junction bases outside the gene matches: 9. The germline V gene encodes CDR1 KGHSH and CDR2 LQKENI. The CDR3 is made up of 14 amino acids.